These 5 T cell receptor beta chains share one sample of origin, sequenced in a study of blood T cell repertoires in COVID-19. Sequenced by immunoSEQ multiplex PCR; TCRdb stores in-frame clones only, minus some. The sample records 75,000 to 90,000 clones, 75% to 95% being singletons. The specimen sequenced was peripheral blood. The receptor set was obtained from a woman between 45 and 65 years old in a cohort sampled during active COVID-19.

This clone occurred once. The rearrangement joins TRBV3-1 (or the pseudogene TRBV3-2) to TRBJ1-6; 10 bases map to TRBD1. J was trimmed by 10 bases and V by 1 base; bases with no gene match: 10. CDR1 LGHDT and CDR2 YNNKEL come from the germline V gene (reference sequence). The CDR3 is made up of 17 amino acids. Written as DNA, the CDR3 is TGTGCCAGCAGCCAAGGCGTGGACAGGGGGAAGGGCTCACCCCTCCACTTT. The encoded protein is CASSQGVDRGKGSPLHF.

V gene TRBV19 combines with J gene TRBJ1-2; D gene unclear. This CDR3 has 14 residues. Germline-derived CDR1 and CDR2 are LNHDA and SQIVND (reference sequence). The V end lost 9 bases, the J end lost 3 bases, and 17 bases lay between the germline ends. The CDR3 sequence: CASRVVGGDYGYTF. The DNA of the CDR3 is TGTGCCAGCCGCGTGGTTGGCGGCGACTATGGCTACACCTTC.

The gene calls are TRBV21-1 and TRBJ2-7; the table's D call, TRBD1, has no DNA check behind it. TRBV21-1 corresponds to a pseudogene. This CDR3 spans 16 amino acids. The CDR3 nucleotides read TGTGCCAGCAGTCGCCTCCTTCACAGGATCGCCCACGAGCAGTACTTC. It codes for CASSRLLHRIAHEQYF.

The count of this clone is one. The V gene is TRBV3-1 (or the pseudogene TRBV3-2), the J gene TRBJ2-1, with 8 bases matching TRBD2. This CDR3 has 13 amino acids. With V trimmed by 4 bases and J by 10 bases, 6 bases remained unmatched. Per the germline V gene, CDR1 is LGHDT and CDR2 is YNNKEL (reference sequence). CDR3 nucleotides: TGTGCCAGCAGCCTAACCCGGACTAGCGAGCAGTTCTTC. Its protein product is CASSLTRTSEQFF.

The V call is TRBV7-3, the J call TRBJ2-7, with 11 bases aligning to TRBD2. The CDR3 runs 13 residues. Germline CDR1 and CDR2: SGHTA and FQGTGA. Trimming at V came to 2 bases and at J to 6 bases, leaving 0 bases not matched to a gene. CDR3 sequence (DNA): TGTGCCAGCAGCTTAGGGACTAGCGGCGAGCAGTACTTC. Its translation is CASSLGTSGEQYF. Using reference TRBV7-3 and TRBJ2-7 for the parts outside the CDR3, the full variable domain is GAGVSQTPSNKVTEKGKYVELRCDPISGHTALYWYRQSLGQGPEFLIYFQGTGAADDSGLPNDRFFAVRPEGSVSTLKIQRTERGDSAVYLCASSLGTSGEQYFGPGTRLTVT.